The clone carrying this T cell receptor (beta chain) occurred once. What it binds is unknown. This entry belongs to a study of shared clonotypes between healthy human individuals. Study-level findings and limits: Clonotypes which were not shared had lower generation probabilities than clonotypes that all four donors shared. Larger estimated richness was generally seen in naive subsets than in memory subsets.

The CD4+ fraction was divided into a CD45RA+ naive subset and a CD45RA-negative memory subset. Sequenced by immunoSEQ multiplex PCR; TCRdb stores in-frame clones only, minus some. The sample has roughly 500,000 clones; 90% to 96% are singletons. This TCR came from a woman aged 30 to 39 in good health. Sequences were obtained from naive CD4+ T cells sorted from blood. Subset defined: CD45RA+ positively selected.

The CDR3: CASRALGGSEQYF. In DNA, the CDR3 is TGTGCCAGTAGGGCCCTCGGCGGGAGCGAGCAGTACTTC. The genes are TRBV19 and TRBJ2-5; 7 bases fit TRBD2. Judging by the DNA end, TRBJ2-7 fits better; the J call may be wrong. The CDR3 has 13 residues. Germline CDR1 and CDR2: LNHDA and SQIVND (reference sequence).